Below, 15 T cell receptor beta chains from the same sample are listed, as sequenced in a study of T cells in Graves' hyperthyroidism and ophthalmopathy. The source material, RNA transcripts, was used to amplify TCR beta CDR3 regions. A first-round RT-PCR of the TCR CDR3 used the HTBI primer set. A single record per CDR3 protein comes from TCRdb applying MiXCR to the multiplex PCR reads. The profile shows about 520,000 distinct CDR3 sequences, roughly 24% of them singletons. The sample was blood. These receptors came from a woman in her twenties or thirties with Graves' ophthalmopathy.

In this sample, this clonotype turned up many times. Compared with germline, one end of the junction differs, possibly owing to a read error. CDR3 in amino acids: CASSRTGTRGIKYF. CDR3 sequence (DNA): TGTGCCAGCAGTCGGACAGGGACGCGTGGCATTAAGTACTTC. The genes are TRBV6-2 or TRBV6-3 and TRBJ2-4; 8 nucleotides align to TRBD1. CDR1 and CDR2 (germline): MNHEY, SVGEGT. The CDR3 has 14 amino acids.

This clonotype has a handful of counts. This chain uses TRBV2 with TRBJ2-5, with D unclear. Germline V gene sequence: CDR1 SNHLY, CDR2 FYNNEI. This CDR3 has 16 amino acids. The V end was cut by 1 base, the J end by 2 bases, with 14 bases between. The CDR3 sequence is CASSEGVWALQETQYF. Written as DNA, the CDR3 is TGTGCCAGCAGTGAAGGTGTTTGGGCTTTGCAAGAGACCCAGTACTTC.

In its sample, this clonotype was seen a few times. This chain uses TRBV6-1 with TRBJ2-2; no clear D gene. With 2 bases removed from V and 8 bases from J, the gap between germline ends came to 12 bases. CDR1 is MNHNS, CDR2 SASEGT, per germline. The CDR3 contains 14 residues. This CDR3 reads CASSEPFMSGELFF. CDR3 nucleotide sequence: TGTGCCAGCAGTGAACCCTTCATGAGTGGGGAGCTGTTTTTT.

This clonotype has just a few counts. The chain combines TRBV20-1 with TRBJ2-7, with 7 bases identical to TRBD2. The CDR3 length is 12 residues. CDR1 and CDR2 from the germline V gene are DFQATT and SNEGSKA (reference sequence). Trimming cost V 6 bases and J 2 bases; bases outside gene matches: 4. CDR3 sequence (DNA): TGCAGTGCAGGGGAGGGGACCTACGAGCAGTACTTC. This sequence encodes CSAGEGTYEQYF.

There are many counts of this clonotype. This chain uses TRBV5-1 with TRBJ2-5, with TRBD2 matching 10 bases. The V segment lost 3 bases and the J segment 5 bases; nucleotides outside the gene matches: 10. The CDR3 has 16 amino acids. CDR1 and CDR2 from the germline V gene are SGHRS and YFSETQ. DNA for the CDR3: TGCGCCAGCAGCTCCCGCCGGACTAGCGGAAAGGAGACCCAGTACTTC. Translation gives CASSSRRTSGKETQYF.

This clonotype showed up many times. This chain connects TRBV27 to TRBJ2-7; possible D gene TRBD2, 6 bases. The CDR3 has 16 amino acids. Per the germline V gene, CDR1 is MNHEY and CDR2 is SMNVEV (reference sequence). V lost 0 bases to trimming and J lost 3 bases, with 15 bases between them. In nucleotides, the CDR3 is TGTGCCAGCAGTTTATCGCTAGGCGGGGTGGTCTACGAGCAGTACTTC. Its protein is CASSLSLGGVVYEQYF.

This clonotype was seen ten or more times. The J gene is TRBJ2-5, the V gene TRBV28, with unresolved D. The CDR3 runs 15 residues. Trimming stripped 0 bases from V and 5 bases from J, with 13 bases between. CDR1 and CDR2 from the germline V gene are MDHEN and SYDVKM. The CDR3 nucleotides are TGTGCCAGCAGTTTATGGGCAGAAAAAGGGGAGACCCAGTACTTC. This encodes CASSLWAEKGETQYF.

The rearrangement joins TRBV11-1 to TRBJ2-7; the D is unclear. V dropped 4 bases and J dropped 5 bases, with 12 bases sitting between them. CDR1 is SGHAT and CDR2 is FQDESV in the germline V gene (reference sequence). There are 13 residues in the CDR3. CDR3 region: CASSWTDGHEQYF. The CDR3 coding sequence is TGTGCCAGCAGCTGGACGGACGGTCACGAGCAGTACTTC.

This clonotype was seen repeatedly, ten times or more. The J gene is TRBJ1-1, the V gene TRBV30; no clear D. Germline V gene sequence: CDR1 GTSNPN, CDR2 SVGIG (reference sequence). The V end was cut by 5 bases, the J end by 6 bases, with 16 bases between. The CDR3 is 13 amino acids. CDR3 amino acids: CAWGAGMRAEAFF. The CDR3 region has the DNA TGTGCCTGGGGCGCGGGGATGAGGGCTGAAGCTTTCTTT. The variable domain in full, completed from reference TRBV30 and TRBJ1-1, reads SQTIHQWPATLVQPVGSPLSLECTVEGTSNPNLYWYRQAAGRGLQLLFYSVGIGQISSEVPQNLSASRPQDRQFILSSKKLLLSDSGFYLCAWGAGMRAEAFFGQGTRLTVV.

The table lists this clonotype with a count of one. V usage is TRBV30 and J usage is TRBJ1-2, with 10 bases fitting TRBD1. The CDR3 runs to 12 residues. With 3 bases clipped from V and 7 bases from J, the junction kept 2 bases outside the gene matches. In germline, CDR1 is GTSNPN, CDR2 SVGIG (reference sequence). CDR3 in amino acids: CAWRGQGSGYTF. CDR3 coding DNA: TGTGCCTGGAGGGGACAGGGGTCTGGCTACACCTTC.

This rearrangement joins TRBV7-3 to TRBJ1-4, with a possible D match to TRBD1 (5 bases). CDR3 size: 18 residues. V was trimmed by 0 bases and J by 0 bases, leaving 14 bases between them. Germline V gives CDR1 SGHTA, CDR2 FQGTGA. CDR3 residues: CASSLTYQGSATNEKLFF. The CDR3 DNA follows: TGTGCCAGCAGCTTAACTTATCAGGGTTCGGCAACTAATGAAAAACTGTTTTTT.

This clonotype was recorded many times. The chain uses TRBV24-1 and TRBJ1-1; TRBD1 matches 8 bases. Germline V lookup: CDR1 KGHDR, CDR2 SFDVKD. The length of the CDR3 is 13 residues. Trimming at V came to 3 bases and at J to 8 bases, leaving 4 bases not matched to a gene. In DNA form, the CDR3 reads TGTGCCACCAGTGATGTATACAGGGGGGAAGCTTTCTTT. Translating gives CATSDVYRGEAFF.

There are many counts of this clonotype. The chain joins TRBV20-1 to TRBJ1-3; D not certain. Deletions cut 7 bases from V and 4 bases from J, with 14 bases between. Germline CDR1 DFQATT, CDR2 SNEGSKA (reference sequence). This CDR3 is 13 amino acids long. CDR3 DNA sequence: TGCAGTGGTTCAACGGAATCCGGAAACACCATATATTTT. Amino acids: CSGSTESGNTIYF.

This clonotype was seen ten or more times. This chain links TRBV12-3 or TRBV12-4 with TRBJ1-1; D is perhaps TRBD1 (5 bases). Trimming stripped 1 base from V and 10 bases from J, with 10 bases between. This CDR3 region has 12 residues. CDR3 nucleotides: TGTGCCAGCAGTTTAGGCGCAGGGAGAGCTTTCTTT. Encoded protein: CASSLGAGRAFF.

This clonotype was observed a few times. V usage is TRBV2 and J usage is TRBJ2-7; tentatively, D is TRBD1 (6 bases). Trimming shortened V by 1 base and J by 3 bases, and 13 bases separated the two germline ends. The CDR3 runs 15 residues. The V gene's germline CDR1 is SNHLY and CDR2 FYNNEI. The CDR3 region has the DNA TGTGCCAGCAGTGAAGGGCAGGGGATCGTCTACGAGCAGTACTTC. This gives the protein CASSEGQGIVYEQYF.